This entry lists 6 T cell receptor beta chains sequenced from one sample in a study of OX40 agonist ivuxolimab in advanced cancers. Preparation of the library involved the immunoSEQ multiplex PCR assay. This is the immuneACCESS table as TCRdb keeps it, with only in-frame sequences that have V and J called. A part of the clones is gone; compared with another copy, unresolved V genes explain less than half, and the rest is unexplained. Here the sample has about 62,000 clones; 80% to 95% occur a single time. The ten top clones hold more than 9.5% of the sample. Sequences were derived from CD4+ or CD8+ T cells sorted from blood, sampled in a trial of the OX40 agonist ivuxolimab. The receptors shown here come from an adult with an advanced solid tumor such as melanoma, head and neck, liver or kidney cancer.

This clone showed up just once. The V call is TRBV13, the J call TRBJ1-1; D not resolved. The CDR3 extends over 14 amino acids. Germline assignment: CDR1 PRHDT and CDR2 FYEKMQ (reference sequence). V was pared by 9 bases and J by 0 bases, with 14 bases between. DNA of the CDR3: TGTGCCAGTTCCAGACCGACCCTGAACACTGAAGCTTTCTTT. It codes for CASSRPTLNTEAFF.

The chain is built from TRBV6-5 and TRBJ2-6, with D possibly matching TRBD2 (5 bases). This CDR3 spans 14 amino acids. Trimming removed 5 bases at V and 0 bases at J, with 5 bases between. Germline V CDR1 and CDR2: MNHEY, SVGAGI. The CDR3 spells CASSRDSGANVLTF. CDR3 bases: TGTGCCAGCAGTCGGGACTCTGGGGCCAACGTCCTGACTTTC.

V gene TRBV27 combines with J gene TRBJ2-3, with D uncertain. Per germline, CDR1 MNHEY and CDR2 SMNVEV (reference sequence). The CDR3 is 12 amino acids. Deletions cut 8 bases from V and 4 bases from J, with 10 bases between. The CDR3 DNA follows: TGTGCCAGCTGGAGAATTCCAGATACGCAGTATTTT. It is translated as CASWRIPDTQYF.

J is TRBJ1-2 and V is TRBV9; D is uncertain. This CDR3 spans 13 amino acids. Looked up from germline, CDR1 is SGDLS and CDR2 is YYNGEE. V was cut by 3 bases and J by 4 bases, with 10 bases left in between. CDR3 residues: CASSEGISYGYTF. The CDR3 region has the DNA TGTGCCAGCAGCGAAGGGATCAGCTATGGCTACACCTTC.

The CDR3 is CASSLGGYATEAFF. The DNA for the CDR3 is TGTGCCAGCAGTTTAGGGGGTTATGCCACTGAAGCTTTCTTT. This sequence joins TRBV27 and TRBJ1-1, with D possibly TRBD1 on 5 matching bases. The CDR3 sequence is 14 residues long. V was cut by 2 bases and J by 4 bases, with 11 bases left in between. From germline, CDR1 is MNHEY and CDR2 SMNVEV (reference sequence).

The chain uses TRBV19 and TRBJ1-1; no firm D call. V dropped 3 bases and J dropped 1 base, with 9 bases sitting between them. This CDR3 comprises 14 residues. The germline V gene has CDR1 LNHDA and CDR2 SQIVND (reference sequence). The CDR3 coding sequence is TGTGCCAGTAGTATCTCCCGGACGAACACTGAAGCTTTCTTT. This sequence encodes CASSISRTNTEAFF.